The 9 T cell receptor beta chains reported below all come from one sample, sequenced in a study of blood T cell repertoires in COVID-19. Sequenced by immunoSEQ multiplex PCR; TCRdb stores in-frame clones only, minus some. Here the sample spans approximately 220,000 clones, roughly four fifths being singletons. Sequencing was done on a sample of PBMCs or T cells enriched from blood (not recorded which). These receptors came from a middle-aged woman with acute COVID-19.

This clone has at least ten counts. The gene calls are TRBV2 and TRBJ2-5; 7 bases are shared with TRBD1. Looked up from germline, CDR1 is SNHLY and CDR2 is FYNNEI. Unmatched junction bases numbered 8, after V lost 2 bases and J lost 5 bases. CDR3 size: 15 residues. In DNA, the CDR3 is TGTGCCAGCAGTGAAAGGGGGCTAGGAGCGGAGACCCAGTACTTC. This encodes CASSERGLGAETQYF.

This clone came up once. V usage is TRBV14 and J usage is TRBJ2-1; 7 bases are shared with TRBD2. CDR3 length: 17 residues. Per the germline V gene, CDR1 is SGHDN and CDR2 is FVKESK. The J segment lost 2 bases and the V segment lost 4 bases, leaving 11 bases of the junction unmatched. The CDR3 region has the DNA TGTGCCAGCAGCCCTACCCGGTTTGCGGGGGCCTACAATGAGCAGTTCTTC. This codes for CASSPTRFAGAYNEQFF.

This rearrangement joins TRBV7-9 to TRBJ2-3; TRBD1 aligns across 7 bases. The junction had 13 bases not matched to a gene; V was cut back by 5 bases and J by 5 bases. The CDR3 is made up of 16 amino acids. Per germline, CDR1 SEHNR and CDR2 FQNEAQ (reference sequence). In DNA, the CDR3 is TGTGCCAGCAGCCCCTTGGACAGGAAGAAGGGAGATACGCAGTATTTT. This codes for CASSPLDRKKGDTQYF.

This chain connects TRBV11-2 to TRBJ1-3, with D maybe TRBD1 (5 bases). Germline loops: CDR1 SGHAT, CDR2 FQNNGV. This CDR3 has 17 residues. Trimming pared 5 bases from V and 0 bases from J, leaving 17 bases between. CDR3 coding DNA: TGTGCCAGCAGCGCAAGGCAGGGAGGGCTCTCTGGAAACACCATATATTTT. Its translation: CASSARQGGLSGNTIYF. The variable domain in full, completed from reference TRBV11-2 and TRBJ1-3, reads EAGVAQSPRYKIIEKRQSVAFWCNPISGHATLYWYQQILGQGPKLLIQFQNNGVVDDSQLPKDRFSAERLKGVDSTLKIQPAKLEDSAVYLCASSARQGGLSGNTIYFGEGSWLTVV.

The chain uses TRBV7-9 and TRBJ2-1, with TRBD2 matching 8 bases. J lost 9 bases, V lost 5 bases, and 9 bases had no gene match. Germline V gene sequence: CDR1 SEHNR, CDR2 FQNEAQ (reference sequence). The CDR3 has 14 residues. CDR3 amino acids: CASSEGIRGGEQFF. The CDR3 DNA reads TGTGCCAGCAGCGAAGGAATTCGGGGGGGTGAGCAGTTCTTC. The entire variable domain, with the rest obtained from reference TRBV7-9 and TRBJ2-1, is as follows: DTGVSQNPRHKITKRGQNVTFRCDPISEHNRLYWYRQTLGQGPEFLTYFQNEAQLEKSRLLSDRFSAERPKGSFSTLEIQRTEQGDSAMYLCASSEGIRGGEQFFGPGTRLTVL.

This clone appeared a few times. V gene TRBV6-5 combines with J gene TRBJ2-7; no reliable D call. This CDR3 is built from 13 residues. Deletions cut 5 bases from V and 3 bases from J, with 11 bases between. CDR1 and CDR2 (germline): MNHEY, SVGAGI. The CDR3 region is CASSLPGRYEQYF. The CDR3 nucleotides read TGTGCCAGCAGTCTCCCTGGGCGCTACGAGCAGTACTTC.

In its sample, this clone was seen once. The chain uses TRBV18 and TRBJ1-1, with 8 bases identical to TRBD1. CDR1 is KGHSH, CDR2 LQKENI, per germline. CDR3 length: 16 amino acids. Trimming at V came to 3 bases and at J to 0 bases, leaving 6 bases not matched to a gene. The CDR3 reads CASSPQTGDMNTEAFF. CDR3 coding DNA: TGTGCCAGCTCACCTCAGACAGGGGACATGAACACTGAAGCTTTCTTT.

This chain uses TRBV19 with TRBJ2-3; TRBD1 matches 8 bases. Trimming cost V 8 bases and J 4 bases; bases outside gene matches: 23. CDR3 size: 19 residues. The germline CDR1 and CDR2 sequences are LNHDA and SQIVND (reference sequence). The CDR3 nucleotides are TGTGCCAGTCGGCTGACAGGGGACGCCGCGTTCGGGAGTGCAGATACGCAGTATTTT. Translated, it gives CASRLTGDAAFGSADTQYF.

This chain uses TRBV5-8 with TRBJ1-2, with TRBD1 as a possible D gene (6 bases). V gave up 2 bases and J gave up 8 bases, with 13 bases separating them. CDR3 length: 13 amino acids. In germline, CDR1 is SGHTS, CDR2 YDEGEE. The CDR3 DNA is TGTGCCAGCAGCTTTAGTGGGGGCTACGGCTACACCTTC. Translated: CASSFSGGYGYTF.